The entry below describes one T cell receptor beta chain. Its specific antigen is unknown. Per-base quality was not reported, and no clone a single base away is much larger than it. RNA was extracted using the RNeasy kit, and about 0.45 to 1 ug of the RNA was reverse transcribed with random hexamers. TCR beta CDR3 regions were amplified with the immunoSEQ multiplex PCR assay covering 54 Vbeta and 13 Jbeta segments. To correct PCR amplification bias, a synthetic template baseline was used for both primer optimization and computational correction. As for how the authors treated the data: Reads were annotated to V, D and J genes per IMGT and analyzed with immunoSEQ Analyzer, keeping only productive sequences. To calculate clonality, Shannon entropy was normalized by log2 of the number of productive unique sequences and then subtracted from one. Public and private clones were assessed among the 100 most prevalent clones of each patient and control. Clones were defined as Susac-specific if absent from the healthy and MS cohorts, from over a thousand published viral clones and from other ImmuneACCESS disease sequences. TCRdb cleaned the public reads at Q25 with fastp, built clones with MiXCR and kept in-frame beta chains. One record per CDR3 amino acid sequence lists the most common genes and DNA. In this record, the V and J calls reflect TCRdb's handling and not the investigators' own analysis. In this sample the table shows more than 110,000 distinct CDR3 sequences, approximately 95% of which occur a single time. The ten largest clones add up to about 0.25% of the sample.

Peripheral blood CD8+ and CD4+ T cells from healthy donors, Susac syndrome patients and multiple sclerosis patients were profiled by high-throughput TCR beta sequencing. Healthy donors were included as age- and sex-matched controls. Bulk CD8+ and CD4+ T cells were purified by magnetic negative isolation, whereas CD8+ TEMRA cells were enriched by FACS. Blood was collected in EDTA tubes and processed within 24 hours, with PBMCs isolated through density gradient centrifugation. PBMCs intended for TCR sequencing were cryopreserved in liquid nitrogen and were subsequently thawed in a 37 degrees C water bath. The sorted or isolated CD4+, CD8+ and CD8+ TEMRA cells reached a purity of at least 90%. This entry belongs to a study of CD8 T cells in Susac syndrome (dated by TCRdb to about 2019). About the investigation overall: Whether CD8+ T cell activation and differentiation in Susac syndrome was antigen driven was tested using repertoire sequencing. The clonality of the CD8+ T cell repertoire was compared across 12 healthy donors, about 14 Susac syndrome patients and about 15 multiple sclerosis patients. Overall study results and their limits: The number of individuals in the TCR sequencing and HLA analysis was acknowledged as relatively small.

Sequencing used CD8+ T cells from PBMCs. This clonotype was obtained from a human donor in good health.

CDR3 region: CASSFNGHTEAFF. The DNA sequence follows: TGTGCCAGCAGCTTCAACGGTCACACTGAAGCTTTCTTT. Here the chain combines TRBV5-6 and TRBJ1-1; confidence is insufficient to name the D gene. The CDR3 runs 13 amino acids, cysteine and phenylalanine included. Just CDR3 DNA is preserved here, 39 bases in frame from base 1. CDR1 and CDR2 are drawn from the germline V gene: SGHDT, YYEEEE. V lost 2 bases and J lost 3 bases; the stretch between them is 8 bases long. The entire variable domain, with the stretches around the CDR3 drawn from the reference TRBV5-6 and TRBJ1-1 proteins, is DAGVTQSPTHLIKTRGQQVTLRCSPKSGHDTVSWYQQALGQGPQFIFQYYEEEERQRGNFPDRFSGHQFPNYSSELNVNALLLGDSALYLCASSFNGHTEAFFGQGTRLTVV.